This T cell receptor (beta chain) was recovered during a study of shared clonotypes between healthy human individuals. Points from the study as a whole: For naive CD4 cells, 4% to 6% of clonotypes were shared across a handful of donors. In the sorted subsets, rarefaction showed sequencing was incomplete despite large depth.

Points on this clone: What it binds is unknown.

Clones were read by immunoSEQ multiplex PCR, and TCRdb kept only the in-frame ones, dropping some. The sample shows millions of clones, just over 90% of them seen only once. Germline V CDR1 and CDR2: MNHEY, SVGAGI. The CDR3 has 15 amino acids. Trimming shortened V by 1 base and J by 0 bases, and 10 bases separated the two germline ends. All donors qualified as healthy HIV-negative adults and had experienced no recent acute infections or vaccinations. The CD4+ fraction was divided into a CD45RA+ naive subset and a CD45RA-negative memory subset. The sequenced sample was naive CD4+ T cells from PBMCs. Subset here: CD45RA+ positively selected. V and J are TRBV6-5 and TRBJ2-7, with D possibly matching TRBD1 (5 bases). This TCR was sampled from a young man in good health. Some clones in this sample may be carry-over from other donors' samples. The CDR3 loop reads CASSYWQGSSYEQYF. DNA of the CDR3: TGTGCCAGCAGTTACTGGCAGGGAAGCTCCTACGAGCAGTACTTC.